One sample yielded the 30 T cell receptor beta chains listed below, sequenced in a study of human T cells and chemical hapten exposure. From the RACE reads, TCRdb called clonotypes with MiXCR, one entry per CDR3 protein. Of roughly 60,000 distinct CDR3 sequences in the sample, around 11% are singletons; the top ten hold 2.4%. Specified time point: patch test 3, about 24 weeks after DPC sensitization. The treatment is: therapeutic diphenylcyclopropenone sensitization with weekly scalp DPC. The sequencing here drew on whole blood, taken in connection with sensitization to the hapten diphenylcyclopropenone (DPC). The receptor set was obtained from a man between 25 and 39 years old with alopecia areata. Some clones in this sample may be carry-over from other donors' samples.

The CDR3 region is CASSRGTSGVDTQYF. The CDR3 DNA is TGCGCCAGCAGCAGGGGGACTAGCGGGGTAGATACGCAGTATTTT. This chain connects TRBV5-1 to TRBJ2-3, with 13 bases matching TRBD2. The CDR3 length is 15 residues. After removal of 4 bases from V and 5 bases from J, the junction contained 4 bases not matched to a gene. Germline CDR1 and CDR2: SGHRS and YFSETQ. The entire variable domain, with the rest obtained from reference TRBV5-1 and TRBJ2-3, is as follows: KAGVTQTPRYLIKTRGQQVTLSCSPISGHRSVSWYQQTPGQGLQFLFEYFSETQRNKGNFPGRFSGRQFSNSRSEMNVSTLELGDSALYLCASSRGTSGVDTQYFGPGTRLTVL.

In this sample, this clonotype turned up many times. The chain recombines TRBV5-4 with TRBJ2-5, with D tentatively TRBD2 (5 bases). The CDR3 runs 14 residues. V lost 0 bases and J lost 5, with 11 bases in between. The germline V gene has CDR1 SGHNT and CDR2 YYREEE (reference sequence). CDR3 loop: CASSLALGGETQYF. The CDR3 DNA is TGTGCCAGCAGCTTGGCCCTGGGCGGGGAGACCCAGTACTTC.

The rearrangement joins TRBV7-8 to TRBJ2-5; D not resolved. The CDR3 contains 11 residues. V was trimmed by 6 bases and J by 5 bases, leaving 7 bases between them. CDR1 SGHVS and CDR2 FQNEAQ come from the germline V gene. The CDR3 here is CASRSDETQYF. The CDR3 DNA follows: TGTGCCAGCAGATCAGATGAGACCCAGTACTTC.

This clonotype was seen repeatedly, ten times or more. The rearrangement uses TRBV7-9 and TRBJ2-1; no clear D gene. V lost 5 bases and J lost 3, with 5 bases in between. Germline CDR1 is SEHNR and CDR2 is FQNEAQ (reference sequence). The CDR3 totals 12 residues. The DNA for the CDR3 is TGTGCCAGCAGCCCCGGCTACAATGAGCAGTTCTTC. Encoded protein: CASSPGYNEQFF.

This clonotype turned up a few times. The J gene is TRBJ1-6, the V gene TRBV6-6; D gene unclear. The ends were cut back, 8 bases at V and 9 bases at J, with 8 bases in the middle. Germline-derived CDR1 and CDR2 are MNHNY and SVGAGI (reference sequence). The CDR3 has 11 residues. The CDR3 loop is CASRERSPLHF. The CDR3 nucleotides read TGTGCCAGCCGCGAGCGTTCACCCCTCCACTTT.

This clonotype has just a few counts. The rearrangement links TRBV28 to TRBJ1-2; 7 bases fit TRBD1. Germline assignment: CDR1 MDHEN and CDR2 SYDVKM. Unmatched junction bases numbered 6, after V lost 4 bases and J lost 1 base. The CDR3 runs to 15 residues. DNA for the CDR3: TGTGCCAGCAGTTCCCGGACAGGCAGTAACTATGGCTACACCTTC. It encodes CASSSRTGSNYGYTF.

The gene calls are TRBV5-1 and TRBJ2-7; 11 positions agree with TRBD2. The germline V gene encodes CDR1 SGHRS and CDR2 YFSETQ. The J segment lost 3 bases and the V segment lost 1 base, leaving 3 bases of the junction unmatched. The CDR3 is made up of 15 amino acids. CDR3 region: CASSLSLAGGYEQYF. CDR3 nucleotide sequence: TGCGCCAGCAGCTTGTCCCTAGCGGGGGGCTACGAGCAGTACTTC.

V usage is TRBV7-2 and J usage is TRBJ2-5; possibly TRBD2 for D (6 bases). Trimming left V 2 bases short and J 5 bases short, with 9 bases between. CDR1 is SGHTA and CDR2 is FQGNSA in the germline V gene. The CDR3 is 13 residues long. The CDR3 loop is CASSLLAYETQYF. CDR3 nucleotides: TGTGCCAGCAGCTTACTAGCGTACGAGACCCAGTACTTC.

This chain links TRBV29-1 with TRBJ1-1; D remains ambiguous. The CDR3 is made up of 12 amino acids. Germline V gives CDR1 SQVTM, CDR2 ANQGSEA. V dropped 8 bases and J dropped 0 bases, with 10 bases sitting between them. As DNA, the CDR3 is TGCAGCTTAGGATTGATGAACACTGAAGCTTTCTTT. Protein: CSLGLMNTEAFF.

This clonotype was found many times. V is TRBV7-9 and J is TRBJ1-1; possibly TRBD1 for D (5 bases). The CDR3 has 16 residues. Germline lookup yields CDR1 SEHNR and CDR2 FQNEAQ (reference sequence). Trimming removed 1 base from V and 0 bases from J, with 12 bases in between. In nucleotides, the CDR3 is TGTGCCAGCAGCTTAGGAGTGGGGGGTATGAACACTGAAGCTTTCTTT. Translated: CASSLGVGGMNTEAFF.

This clonotype appeared many times. This rearrangement joins TRBV7-9 to TRBJ1-1; possible D gene TRBD1, 6 bases. The V and J ends lost 9 bases and 10 bases respectively, with 21 bases between them. Germline CDR1 is SEHNR and CDR2 is FQNEAQ (reference sequence). There are 13 residues in the CDR3. The CDR3 here is CASQAPQQGRAFF. CDR3 DNA: TGTGCCAGTCAGGCCCCTCAGCAGGGGAGAGCTTTCTTT. The complete variable domain, with remaining parts taken from reference TRBV7-9 and TRBJ1-1, reads DTGVSQNPRHKITKRGQNVTFRCDPISEHNRLYWYRQTLGQGPEFLTYFQNEAQLEKSRLLSDRFSAERPKGSFSTLEIQRTEQGDSAMYLCASQAPQQGRAFFGQGTRLTVV.

This clonotype was seen more than once but under ten times. The chain carries TRBV9 and TRBJ2-7; TRBD1 matches 11 bases. V was clipped by 3 bases and J by 3 bases; unmatched bases: 2. There are 14 residues in the CDR3. Looked up from germline, CDR1 is SGDLS and CDR2 is YYNGEE. CDR3 protein: CASSAGTGGYEQYF. In DNA, the CDR3 is TGTGCCAGCAGCGCGGGGACAGGGGGCTACGAGCAGTACTTC.

This clonotype appeared many times. The chain has TRBV21-1 and TRBJ1-2; TRBD1 reflects the table's D call only, with no check against the DNA. TRBV21-1 counts as a pseudogene. The CDR3 covers 19 residues. The DNA of the CDR3 is TGTGCCAGCAGCAATCTCCGGCCACCGGGACAGGGGGAGAACTATGGCTACACCTTC. Its protein is CASSNLRPPGQGENYGYTF.

This clonotype has at least ten counts. V and J are TRBV5-4 and TRBJ1-1, with no clear D. Germline V gives CDR1 SGHNT, CDR2 YYREEE (reference sequence). This CDR3 has 13 residues. V lost 1 base and J lost 3, with 7 bases in between. CDR3 residues: CASSLNLDTEAFF. For the CDR3, the DNA is TGTGCCAGCAGCTTGAACCTGGACACTGAAGCTTTCTTT.

The chain links TRBV29-1 to TRBJ2-1; no clear D. The V gene lost 8 bases and the J gene lost 12 bases, with 8 bases spanning the gap. Looked up from germline, CDR1 is SQVTM and CDR2 is ANQGSEA. The CDR3 has 8 residues. CDR3 loop: CSSTGQFF. Here the CDR3 DNA reads TGCAGCTCCACCGGGCAGTTCTTC.

This clonotype showed up just a few times. This chain joins TRBV24-1 and TRBJ1-5, with 9 bases lining up with TRBD1. Trimming at V came to 9 bases and at J to 2 bases, leaving 7 bases not matched to a gene. This CDR3 is built from 15 residues. Germline assignment: CDR1 KGHDR and CDR2 SFDVKD. The CDR3: CATDGQGNGNQPQHF. CDR3 sequence (DNA): TGTGCCACCGATGGACAGGGGAACGGCAATCAGCCCCAGCATTTT.

This clonotype was observed a handful of times. V usage is TRBV25-1 and J usage is TRBJ1-1, with 7 bases fitting TRBD1. The CDR3 runs to 13 residues. Trimming removed 7 bases from V and 3 bases from J; junction bases left unmatched: 5. CDR1 and CDR2 (germline): MGHDK, SYGVNS. CDR3: CASKRGGDTEAFF. The CDR3, as DNA: TGTGCCAGCAAGAGAGGGGGCGACACTGAAGCTTTCTTT.

The chain links TRBV18 to TRBJ2-5; D is ambiguous. There are 13 residues in the CDR3. Trimming took off 3 bases at V and 5 bases at J, with 10 bases between the two ends. The germline V gene encodes CDR1 KGHSH and CDR2 LQKENI. The DNA of the CDR3 is TGTGCCAGCTCACCTCAAGAGGCGGAGACCCAGTACTTC. Protein product: CASSPQEAETQYF. The complete variable domain, with remaining parts taken from reference TRBV18 and TRBJ2-5, reads NAGVMQNPRHLVRRRGQEARLRCSPMKGHSHVYWYRQLPEEGLKFMVYLQKENIIDESGMPKERFSAEFPKEGPSILRIQQVVRGDSAAYFCASSPQEAETQYFGPGTRLLVL.

This clonotype was counted at least ten times. The chain is built from TRBV14 and TRBJ2-5; TRBD1 or TRBD2 may be the D gene (5 bases each). This CDR3 is built from 15 residues. Germline assignment: CDR1 SGHDN and CDR2 FVKESK. V lost 0 bases, J lost 5 bases, and 13 bases lay in between. DNA of the CDR3: TGTGCCAGCAGCCAAGACAACGGGGCGTATGAGACCCAGTACTTC. This encodes CASSQDNGAYETQYF.

This clonotype appeared many times. The CDR3 loop is CASTPGEAYEQYF. Here the CDR3 DNA reads TGTGCCAGTACTCCAGGGGAGGCCTACGAGCAGTACTTC. The chain combines TRBV19 with TRBJ2-7; either TRBD1 or TRBD2 may fit D (6 bases each). The germline CDR1 and CDR2 sequences are LNHDA and SQIVND (reference sequence). Trimming pared 7 bases from V and 2 bases from J, leaving 12 bases between. This CDR3 spans 13 amino acids.

This clonotype occurred many times. This sequence joins TRBV27 and TRBJ1-1; no reliable D call. Germline V gives CDR1 MNHEY, CDR2 SMNVEV (reference sequence). This CDR3 has 13 amino acids. The germline V and J ends were trimmed by 6 bases and 7 bases, with 15 bases remaining between them. The CDR3 protein is CASRPGHLNEAFF. The CDR3 region has the DNA TGTGCCAGCAGGCCCGGGCACTTGAATGAAGCTTTCTTT.

This clonotype was observed at least ten times. V usage is TRBV20-1 and J usage is TRBJ2-2; D might be TRBD1 (5 bases). From germline, CDR1 is DFQATT and CDR2 SNEGSKA (reference sequence). V was cut by 5 bases and J by 1 base, with 20 bases left in between. The CDR3 has 17 residues. CDR3: CSAARSGLRWNTGELFF. CDR3 DNA: TGCAGTGCTGCCCGTTCAGGGTTGAGATGGAACACCGGGGAGCTGTTTTTT.

In the case of this clonotype: This could be a read error, since a much larger clone is one nucleotide away. The CDR3 DNA follows: TGTGCCAGCAGTTTACCCTACAGGGGTTTATACGAGCCGTACTTC. Protein: CASSLPYRGLYEPYF. This rearrangement joins TRBV28 to TRBJ2-7, with TRBD1 matching 7 bases. CDR3 length equals 15 residues. Germline lookup yields CDR1 MDHEN and CDR2 SYDVKM.

In this sample, this clonotype turned up many times. This chain joins TRBV11-2 and TRBJ2-1; tentatively, D is TRBD1 (5 bases). The V gene lost 4 bases and the J gene lost 5 bases, with 6 bases spanning the gap. Germline loops: CDR1 SGHAT, CDR2 FQNNGV. The CDR3 loop spans 12 amino acids. Here the CDR3 DNA reads TGTGCCAGCAGCTCAGGGAACAATGAGCAGTTCTTC. The encoded protein is CASSSGNNEQFF.

V usage is TRBV9 and J usage is TRBJ2-2; D perhaps matches TRBD2 (6 bases). V lost 1 base and J 1 base, leaving 8 bases between the germline ends. Germline V lookup: CDR1 SGDLS, CDR2 YYNGEE. This CDR3 is built from 15 residues. The CDR3 nucleotides read TGTGCCAGCAGCGTACTAGCGCAGAACACCGGGGAGCTGTTTTTT. Residues: CASSVLAQNTGELFF.

The chain recombines TRBV2 with TRBJ1-5; D remains ambiguous. The CDR3 extends over 13 amino acids. Trimming stripped 6 bases from V and 0 bases from J, with 6 bases between. Germline-derived CDR1 and CDR2 are SNHLY and FYNNEI. The CDR3 region has the DNA TGTGCCAGCAGACGTAATAGCAATCAGCCCCAGCATTTT. It yields the protein CASRRNSNQPQHF. The complete variable domain, with remaining parts taken from reference TRBV2 and TRBJ1-5, reads EPEVTQTPSHQVTQMGQEVILRCVPISNHLYFYWYRQILGQKVEFLVSFYNNEISEKSEIFDDQFSVERPDGSNFTLKIRSTKLEDSAMYFCASRRNSNQPQHFGDGTRLSIL.

This clonotype was seen at least ten times. This chain links TRBV20-1 with TRBJ2-3, with D tentatively TRBD1 (6 bases). The V end was cut by 6 bases, the J end by 2 bases, with 15 bases between. Germline CDR1 DFQATT, CDR2 SNEGSKA (reference sequence). The CDR3 spans 14 residues. The CDR3 DNA is TGCAGTGCCCCGGGGCCAGGGGCCACAGATACGCAGTATTTT. It translates to CSAPGPGATDTQYF.

This clonotype came up many times. V usage is TRBV7-2 and J usage is TRBJ1-1, with D uncertain. V lost 1 base and J lost 1, with 7 bases in between. Germline-derived CDR1 and CDR2 are SGHTA and FQGNSA. The CDR3 spans 14 residues. The CDR3 DNA reads as TGTGCCAGCAGCTTAGATCCAAGGAACACTGAAGCTTTCTTT. It specifies CASSLDPRNTEAFF. The variable domain in full, with the rest retrieved from reference TRBV7-2 and TRBJ1-1, is GAGVSQSPSNKVTEKGKDVELRCDPISGHTALYWYRQSLGQGLEFLIYFQGNSAPDKSGLPSDRFSAERTGGSVSTLTIQRTQQEDSAVYLCASSLDPRNTEAFFGQGTRLTVV.

This clonotype was detected ten times or more. V usage is TRBV7-6 and J usage is TRBJ1-4; D may be TRBD1 (6 bases). Germline V gene lookup returns CDR1 SGHVS and CDR2 FNYEAQ. The CDR3 is 13 amino acids. Trimming removed 3 bases at V and 12 bases at J, with 14 bases between. DNA of the CDR3: TGTGCCAGCAGCTTCACAGGGAAGGGGGAACTGTTTTTT. This codes for CASSFTGKGELFF.

The sample holds many counts of this clonotype. The chain uses TRBV28 and TRBJ1-2; 7 bases agree with TRBD1. Germline V gene data show CDR1 as MDHEN and CDR2 as SYDVKM. CDR3 size: 15 residues. Trimming took 6 bases from V and 1 from J; bases not matched to a gene: 8. The CDR3 spells CASSKTGWGNYGYTF. The CDR3 DNA reads as TGTGCCAGCAGCAAGACAGGGTGGGGTAACTATGGCTACACCTTC.